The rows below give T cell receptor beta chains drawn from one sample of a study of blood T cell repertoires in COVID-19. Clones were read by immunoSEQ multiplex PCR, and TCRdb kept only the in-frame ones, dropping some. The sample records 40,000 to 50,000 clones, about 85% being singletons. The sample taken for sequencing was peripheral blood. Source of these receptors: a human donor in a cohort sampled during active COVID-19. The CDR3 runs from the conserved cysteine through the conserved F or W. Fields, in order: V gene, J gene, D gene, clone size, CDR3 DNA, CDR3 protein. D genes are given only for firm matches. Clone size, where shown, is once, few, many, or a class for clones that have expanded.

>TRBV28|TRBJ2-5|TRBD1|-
TGTGCCAGCAATACGCGACAGGGAAAAGAGACCCAGTACTTC
CASNTRQGKETQYF
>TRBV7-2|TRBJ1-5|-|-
TGTGCCAGCAGGCCCCCGGGGAGCAATCAGCCCCAGCATTTT
CASRPPGSNQPQHF
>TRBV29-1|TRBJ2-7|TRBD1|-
TGCAGCGTGGCCGGGACAGCCTACGAGCAGTACTTC
CSVAGTAYEQYF
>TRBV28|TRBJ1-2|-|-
TGTGCCAGCAGTTTAAACGGGGAAAGGCTCTCTGGCTACACCTTC
CASSLNGERLSGYTF
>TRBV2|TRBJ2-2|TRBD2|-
TGTGCCAGCAACCGGGAGGGGGGGAACACCGGGGAGCTGTTTTTT
CASNREGGNTGELFF
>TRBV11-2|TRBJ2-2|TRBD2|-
TGTGCCAGCATCACGGTCGGGGGAGGGCCGAACACCGGGGAGCTGTTTTTT
CASITVGGGPNTGELFF
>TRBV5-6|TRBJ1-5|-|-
TGTGCCAGCAGCTCTACCGGGGGGAGGGATCAGCCCCAGCATTTT
CASSSTGGRDQPQHF
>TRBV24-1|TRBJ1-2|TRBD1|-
TGTGCCACCAGTGGGACAGGGAAAGCTAACTATGGCTACACCTTC
CATSGTGKANYGYTF
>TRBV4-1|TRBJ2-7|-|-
TGCGCCAGCAGCCAAGCGGTCGGCGGGACTTTAGGCTACGAGCAGTACTTC
CASSQAVGGTLGYEQYF
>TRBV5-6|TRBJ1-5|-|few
TGTGCCAGCAGCCAACTCAGGGGTCAGCCCCAGCATTTT
CASSQLRGQPQHF
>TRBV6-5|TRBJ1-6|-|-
TGTGCCAGCAGACCGGGGATTAATTCACCCCTCCACTTT
CASRPGINSPLHF
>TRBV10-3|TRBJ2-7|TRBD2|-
TGTGCCATCAGTGGTCTAGCGGGAGCCTACGAGCAGTACTTC
CAISGLAGAYEQYF
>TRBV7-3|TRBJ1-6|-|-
TGTGCCAGTGTTGGGGGCCTTTCTGGGTCACCCCTCCACTTT
CASVGGLSGSPLHF
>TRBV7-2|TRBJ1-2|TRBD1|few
TGTGCCAGCAGCGTGGACAGGGTCCACTACACCTTC
CASSVDRVHYTF
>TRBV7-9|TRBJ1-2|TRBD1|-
TGTGCCAGCAGCTTGACAGGGGCTGGCTACACCTTC
CASSLTGAGYTF
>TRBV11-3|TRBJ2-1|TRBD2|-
TGTGCCAGCAGCTTAGGACTAGCGGGATACAATGAGCAGTTCTTC
CASSLGLAGYNEQFF
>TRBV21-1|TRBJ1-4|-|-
TGTGCCAGCAGCAAACCTAAGGCGGGACAGGAAAGACGAACTAATGAAAAACTGTTTTTT
CASSKPKAGQERRTNEKLFF
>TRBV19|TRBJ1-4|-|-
TGTGCCAGTAGTGTCCAGGGTGGTGAAAAACTGTTTTTT
CASSVQGGEKLFF
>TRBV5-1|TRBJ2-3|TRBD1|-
TGCGCCAGCAGCGCGACAGGGGATACGCAGTATTTT
CASSATGDTQYF
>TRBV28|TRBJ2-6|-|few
TGTGCCACCATCAGCTCTGGGGCCAACGTCCTGACTTTC
CATISSGANVLTF
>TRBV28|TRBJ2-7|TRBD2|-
TGTGCCAGCAGTTTAACTAGCGGGAGCCACGAGCAGTACTTC
CASSLTSGSHEQYF
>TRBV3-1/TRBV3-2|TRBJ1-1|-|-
TGTGCCAGCAGCCGGTACCGACAGAGTCTGAACACTGAAGCTTTCTTT
CASSRYRQSLNTEAFF
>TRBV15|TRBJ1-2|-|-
TGTGCCACCAGCAGAGAAGTAGACAGGAGCTATGGCTACACCTTC
CATSREVDRSYGYTF
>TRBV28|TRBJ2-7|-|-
TGTGCCAGCACAACCGCCGGGGTAGGCTCCTACGAGCAGTACTTC
CASTTAGVGSYEQYF
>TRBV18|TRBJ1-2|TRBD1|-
TGTGCCAGCTCACTGGGACAGGAACCAGTTTTCCCGTACACCTTC
CASSLGQEPVFPYTF
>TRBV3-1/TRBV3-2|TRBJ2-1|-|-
TGTGCCAGCAGCCAACTAACAGTTAGCTCCTACAATGAGCAGTTCTTC
CASSQLTVSSYNEQFF
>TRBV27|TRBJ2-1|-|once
TGTGCCAGCAGTTCGAAAGGACAGGGAGGGTACAATGAGCAGTTCTTC
CASSSKGQGGYNEQFF
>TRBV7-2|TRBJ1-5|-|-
TGTGCCAGCAGCCCATATGCGGACAGCCGCAGCAATCAGCCCCAGCATTTT
CASSPYADSRSNQPQHF
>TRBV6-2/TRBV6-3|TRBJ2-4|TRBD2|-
TGTGCCAGCAGTTACTTTGGGGGAGGGAGAAACATTCAGTACTTC
CASSYFGGGRNIQYF
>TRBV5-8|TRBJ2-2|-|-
TGTGCCAGCAGCTTGCTTTCAGGGTTAAGAACCGGGGAGCTGTTTTTT
CASSLLSGLRTGELFF
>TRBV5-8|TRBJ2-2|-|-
TGTGCCAGCAGCTTGTTAGCAGGGACAAGCGGGGAGCTGTTTTTT
CASSLLAGTSGELFF
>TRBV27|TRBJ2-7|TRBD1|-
TGTGCCAGCCAGTCGGGGCAGGGGGCGCGGGAGCAGTACTTC
CASQSGQGAREQYF
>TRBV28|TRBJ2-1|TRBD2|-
TGTGCCAGCAGTCCCTCGGGACTAGCGGGAGCTTCGGTCGACAATGAGCAGTTCTTC
CASSPSGLAGASVDNEQFF
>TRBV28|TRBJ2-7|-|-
TGTGCCAGCAGTTTGCGCTACGAGCAGTACTTC
CASSLRYEQYF
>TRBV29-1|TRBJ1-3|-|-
TGCAGCGTGACCGCCGGGACACCAGTTAGAAACACCATATATTTT
CSVTAGTPVRNTIYF
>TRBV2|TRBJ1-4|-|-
TGTGCCAGCAGGAGGACAGTTAATGAAAAACTGTTTTTT
CASRRTVNEKLFF
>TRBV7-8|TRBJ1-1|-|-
TGTGCCAGCAACTCCGGAGGGAGGATTCACATGAACACTGAAGCTTTCTTT
CASNSGGRIHMNTEAFF
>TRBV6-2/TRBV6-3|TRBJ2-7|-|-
TGTGCCAGCAGTTACTCGGAGGTAGGTCTCGACGAGCAGTACTTC
CASSYSEVGLDEQYF
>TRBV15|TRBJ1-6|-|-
TGTGCCACCAGCAGAGAAAAGGGGCCCACCTTCAATTCACCCCTCCACTTT
CATSREKGPTFNSPLHF
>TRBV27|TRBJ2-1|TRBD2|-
TGTGCCAGCAGGGTAGGCCGTGGCAGCGGGAGAGATAATGAGCAGTTCTTC
CASRVGRGSGRDNEQFF